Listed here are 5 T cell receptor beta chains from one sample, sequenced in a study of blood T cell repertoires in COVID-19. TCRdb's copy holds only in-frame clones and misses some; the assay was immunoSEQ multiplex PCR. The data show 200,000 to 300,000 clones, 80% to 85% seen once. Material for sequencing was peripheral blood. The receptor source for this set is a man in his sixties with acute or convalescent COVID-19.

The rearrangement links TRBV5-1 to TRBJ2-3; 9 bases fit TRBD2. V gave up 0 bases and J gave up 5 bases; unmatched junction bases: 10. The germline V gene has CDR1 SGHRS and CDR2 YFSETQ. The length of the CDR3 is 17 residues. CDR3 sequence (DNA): TGCGCCAGCAGCTTGGCCCTGGCTAGCGGGACTGGAGATACGCAGTATTTT. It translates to CASSLALASGTGDTQYF. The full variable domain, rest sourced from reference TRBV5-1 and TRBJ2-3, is KAGVTQTPRYLIKTRGQQVTLSCSPISGHRSVSWYQQTPGQGLQFLFEYFSETQRNKGNFPGRFSGRQFSNSRSEMNVSTLELGDSALYLCASSLALASGTGDTQYFGPGTRLTVL.

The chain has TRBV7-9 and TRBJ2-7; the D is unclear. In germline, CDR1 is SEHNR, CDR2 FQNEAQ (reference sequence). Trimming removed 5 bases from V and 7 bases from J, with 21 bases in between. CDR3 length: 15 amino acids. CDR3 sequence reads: CASSLYRTTAGEQYF. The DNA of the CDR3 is TGTGCCAGCAGCCTCTACCGAACCACCGCCGGGGAGCAGTACTTC.

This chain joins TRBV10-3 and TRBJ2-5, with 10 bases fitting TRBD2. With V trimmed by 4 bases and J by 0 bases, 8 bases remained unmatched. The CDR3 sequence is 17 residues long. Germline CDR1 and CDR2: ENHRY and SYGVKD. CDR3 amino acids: CAISALAGGRYQETQYF. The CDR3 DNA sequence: TGTGCCATCAGTGCTTTAGCGGGGGGCCGGTACCAAGAGACCCAGTACTTC.

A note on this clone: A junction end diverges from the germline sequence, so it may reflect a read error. The CDR3 DNA reads TGTGTCAGCAGCTTGGGAGGACTAGCGGGGGAGCAGTTCTTC. Protein product: CVSSLGGLAGEQFF. The chain joins TRBV5-4 to TRBJ2-1, with TRBD2 matching over 12 bases. Per germline, CDR1 SGHNT and CDR2 YYREEE (reference sequence). The CDR3 runs to 14 residues.

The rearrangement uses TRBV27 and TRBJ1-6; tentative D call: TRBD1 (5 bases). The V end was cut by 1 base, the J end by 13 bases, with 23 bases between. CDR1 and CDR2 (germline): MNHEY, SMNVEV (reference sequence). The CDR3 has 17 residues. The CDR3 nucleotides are TGTGCCAGCAGTTTATACCTTACCGACAGTCCCCGTACGCCCCTCCACTTT. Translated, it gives CASSLYLTDSPRTPLHF.